The text below deals with one T cell receptor beta chain. Unmatched junction bases numbered 9, after V lost 5 bases and J lost 4 bases. Germline CDR1 SEHNR, CDR2 FQNEAQ (reference sequence). The CDR3 is 15 residues long. The record originates from a study of cytomegalovirus exposure and HLA in healthy donors. PCR involved 60 Vbeta and 13 Jbeta primers. Profiled with immunoSEQ multiplex PCR; TCRdb holds only in-frame clones, not every one. The table shows 200,000 to 250,000 clones, with around nine tenths occurring only once. The sequencing sample was made of PBMCs. This chain uses TRBV7-9 with TRBJ1-1, with 8 bases lining up with TRBD1. This TCR derives from a woman between 18 and 29 years old in good health and CMV-seronegative. As DNA, the CDR3 is TGTGCCAGCAGCGCCGTCGGTACAGGGGGCACTGAAGCTTTCTTT. It specifies CASSAVGTGGTEAFF.